One and the same sample provided the 31 T cell receptor beta chains below, sequenced in a study of T cells after yellow fever vaccination. In TCRdb, the 5' RACE reads were re-called with MiXCR into one record per CDR3 protein. In the table there are fewer than 100,000 distinct CDR3 sequences, roughly 5.8% of which are singletons. Sequenced material: CD8+ T cells sorted from PBMCs, taken 10 days after the yellow fever booster vaccination. The receptor source for this set is a man aged 18 to 30 who received the YFV17D yellow fever vaccine.

The table lists this clonotype with many counts. The chain uses TRBV20-1 and TRBJ2-5, with 9 bases identical to TRBD2. Germline V lookup: CDR1 DFQATT, CDR2 SNEGSKA (reference sequence). The CDR3 spans 14 residues. In DNA form, the CDR3 reads TGCAGCGCCGGGACTAGCCCTGATGGAGGGACCCAGTACTTC. The encoded protein is CSAGTSPDGGTQYF.

The CDR3 region is CASSQSQETQYF. CDR3 DNA sequence: TGCGCCAGCAGCCAATCGCAAGAGACCCAGTACTTC. The chain is built from TRBV4-1 and TRBJ2-5; D not certain. Germline CDR1 and CDR2: MGHRA and YSYEKL. Between the trimmed V and J ends, which lost 2 bases and 2 bases, there was a span of 3 bases. The CDR3 has 12 amino acids.

Only a few counts were recorded for this clonotype. The V gene is TRBV4-2, the J gene TRBJ2-3; 7 bases map to TRBD2. The CDR3 is 16 amino acids. V was clipped by 0 bases and J by 0 bases; unmatched bases: 3. Germline V gene data show CDR1 as LGHNA and CDR2 as YNFKEQ. CDR3 bases: TGTGCCAGCAGCCAAGAGGGGGGGAGAAGCACAGATACGCAGTATTTT. This translates into CASSQEGGRSTDTQYF.

This clonotype was detected a few times. V is TRBV6-5 and J is TRBJ2-7; TRBD2 might be the D (5 bases). CDR1 and CDR2 from the germline V gene are MNHEY and SVGAGI. The V end was cut by 5 bases, the J end by 3 bases, with 14 bases between. CDR3 length: 14 amino acids. CDR3 bases: TGTGCCAGCAGTGGGTACCCCGGAGGCTACGAGCAGTACTTC. It translates to CASSGYPGGYEQYF.

This clonotype was counted ten times or more. This sequence joins TRBV4-1 and TRBJ2-5; D is ambiguous. In germline, CDR1 is MGHRA, CDR2 YSYEKL. The length of the CDR3 is 15 residues. The V end was cut by 0 bases, the J end by 0 bases, with 8 bases between. Written as DNA, the CDR3 is TGCGCCAGCAGCCAAGAGGACGCAGACCAAGAGACCCAGTACTTC. Its translation is CASSQEDADQETQYF.

This clonotype was found a few times. The V and J genes are TRBV25-1 and TRBJ2-7; unclear D gene. CDR1 is MGHDK and CDR2 is SYGVNS in the germline V gene. This CDR3 is built from 15 residues. The ends were cut back, 4 bases at V and 0 bases at J, with 13 bases in the middle. CDR3 sequence (DNA): TGTGCCAGCAGTGCTCTCCGGCAAAGCTCCTACGAGCAGTACTTC. Protein sequence: CASSALRQSSYEQYF.

In its sample, this clonotype was seen many times. V and J are TRBV30 and TRBJ1-1, with 7 bases aligning to TRBD1. Germline CDR1 GTSNPN, CDR2 SVGIG (reference sequence). J gave up 1 base and V 2 bases, and 7 bases lay outside the gene matches. The CDR3 sequence is 15 residues long. CDR3 in amino acids: CAWSRPRQGNTEAFF. The CDR3 DNA reads TGTGCCTGGAGTAGGCCCAGACAGGGGAACACTGAAGCTTTCTTT.

This clonotype was counted ten times or more. The rearrangement uses TRBV12-3 or TRBV12-4 and TRBJ2-5, with D unclear. This CDR3 has 11 residues. Trimming took off 3 bases at V and 4 bases at J, with 3 bases between the two ends. The CDR3 DNA reads TGTGCCAGCAGTTTCGGAGAGACCCAGTACTTC. Residues: CASSFGETQYF.

The chain carries TRBV7-2 and TRBJ2-5; possibly TRBD2 for D (5 bases). V shed 3 bases and J shed 5 bases, with 16 bases lying between them. This CDR3 is built from 15 residues. Per germline, CDR1 SGHTA and CDR2 FQGNSA. CDR3 in DNA: TGTGCCAGCAGCTTCCCCGCGGGTGGGCGGGAGACCCAGTACTTC. Encoded protein: CASSFPAGGRETQYF.

This clonotype came up many times. This chain links TRBV4-1 with TRBJ2-7; maybe TRBD2 (7 bases). This CDR3 has 14 residues. With 5 bases removed from V and 2 bases from J, the gap between germline ends came to 13 bases. Germline lookup yields CDR1 MGHRA and CDR2 YSYEKL. The CDR3 DNA sequence: TGCGCCAGCAGCGCCGGAGGGGGGGCCTACGAGCAGTACTTC. Translated: CASSAGGGAYEQYF.

This clonotype was recorded a few times. This chain links TRBV7-9 with TRBJ1-3; no definite D call. This CDR3 comprises 15 residues. The V end lost 5 bases, the J end lost 3 bases, and 14 bases lay between the germline ends. Germline-derived CDR1 and CDR2 are SEHNR and FQNEAQ (reference sequence). The CDR3 bases are TGTGCCAGCAGCCCTCGATTGCGGTATGGAAACACCATATATTTT. Translation gives CASSPRLRYGNTIYF. The full variable domain, completed using reference TRBV7-9 and TRBJ1-3, is DTGVSQNPRHKITKRGQNVTFRCDPISEHNRLYWYRQTLGQGPEFLTYFQNEAQLEKSRLLSDRFSAERPKGSFSTLEIQRTEQGDSAMYLCASSPRLRYGNTIYFGEGSWLTVV.

This rearrangement joins TRBV9 to TRBJ2-1; tentatively, D is TRBD2 (7 bases). Germline V gene lookup returns CDR1 SGDLS and CDR2 YYNGEE. CDR3 length: 16 amino acids. Trimming stripped 4 bases from V and 2 bases from J, with 16 bases between. The CDR3, as DNA: TGTGCCAGCAGCATTCACGGGGGGCGGACCTACAATGAGCAGTTCTTC. Protein sequence: CASSIHGGRTYNEQFF.

V and J are TRBV4-2 and TRBJ1-1, with D unresolved. The V end was cut by 0 bases, the J end by 7 bases, with 12 bases between. Germline V lookup: CDR1 LGHNA, CDR2 YNFKEQ. The CDR3 has 14 residues. CDR3 DNA: TGTGCCAGCAGCCAAGATGTAACGCACGTTGAAGCTTTCTTT. It specifies CASSQDVTHVEAFF.

The table lists this clonotype with a few counts. This chain connects TRBV5-1 to TRBJ2-7; 10 bases map to TRBD2. The CDR3 has 15 amino acids. Germline V CDR1 and CDR2: SGHRS, YFSETQ. The V and J ends lost 2 bases and 2 bases, in that order; junction bases with no gene match: 4. The CDR3 sequence: CASSFRTSGAYEQYF. The CDR3 DNA reads as TGCGCCAGCAGCTTTAGGACTAGCGGAGCCTACGAGCAGTACTTC.

V and J are TRBV6-1 and TRBJ2-1; possibly TRBD2 for D (6 bases). The CDR3 is made up of 14 amino acids. V was shortened by 4 bases and J by 6 bases, with 13 bases between the two germline ends. CDR1 and CDR2 from the germline V gene are MNHNS and SASEGT. CDR3 DNA: TGTGCCAGCAGTGTTCCCGGGGGTAGCAATGAGCAGTTCTTC. This gives the protein CASSVPGGSNEQFF.

The V and J genes are TRBV6-2 or TRBV6-3 and TRBJ1-1; D may be TRBD1 (5 bases). V lost 4 bases and J 5 bases, leaving 14 bases between the germline ends. The CDR3 has 14 amino acids. The germline V gene has CDR1 MNHEY and CDR2 SVGEGT. The CDR3 here is CASSSRGGQTEAFF. The CDR3 coding sequence is TGTGCCAGCAGTTCCCGGGGGGGTCAGACTGAAGCTTTCTTT.

This clonotype was seen a handful of times. The V call is TRBV24-1, the J call TRBJ2-5; D is uncertain. V gave up 7 bases and J gave up 4 bases, with 15 bases separating them. Germline CDR1 KGHDR, CDR2 SFDVKD. The CDR3 totals 14 residues. The CDR3 nucleotides read TGTGCCACCAGCGGAGTCAGCAGGACAGAGACCCAGTACTTC. Protein: CATSGVSRTETQYF.

This clonotype was seen a handful of times. The V gene is TRBV5-1, the J gene TRBJ2-7; 7 bases are shared with TRBD1. The CDR3 has 15 residues. CDR1 is SGHRS and CDR2 is YFSETQ in the germline V gene. V shed 6 bases and J 3 bases; nucleotides not matched to a gene: 12. The CDR3 DNA is TGCGCCAGCATCCCCGAACCGGGACAGCTCTACGAGCAGTACTTC. Amino acids: CASIPEPGQLYEQYF.

The chain joins TRBV5-6 to TRBJ2-7; the D gene is possibly TRBD1 (5 bases). V lost 0 bases, J lost 0 bases, and 13 bases lay in between. The germline V gene has CDR1 SGHDT and CDR2 YYEEEE. The CDR3 spans 16 residues. CDR3 nucleotides: TGTGCCAGCAGCTTGGTAGGGGCTTTCGGCTCCTACGAGCAGTACTTC. It yields the protein CASSLVGAFGSYEQYF.

This clonotype was counted between two and nine times. V and J are TRBV7-9 and TRBJ2-1, with 7 nucleotides matching TRBD2. This CDR3 has 13 amino acids. V was clipped by 5 bases and J by 9 bases; unmatched bases: 7. The V gene's germline CDR1 is SEHNR and CDR2 FQNEAQ (reference sequence). The CDR3 here is CASSPRGGSEQFF. The CDR3 bases are TGTGCCAGCAGCCCCCGGGGCGGGAGTGAGCAGTTCTTC.

This chain uses TRBV20-1 with TRBJ2-7, with 8 bases identical to TRBD1. The CDR3 extends over 14 amino acids. V gave up 6 bases and J gave up 2 bases; unmatched junction bases: 9. Looked up from germline, CDR1 is DFQATT and CDR2 is SNEGSKA (reference sequence). The CDR3 DNA is TGCAGTGCCACCCAGACAGGGGAGCCCTACGAGCAGTACGTC. Protein: CSATQTGEPYEQYV.

This clonotype was detected only a few times. One junction end does not reproduce the germline sequence, and a read error may be involved. The V and J genes are TRBV10-3 and TRBJ2-5; D might be TRBD2 (6 bases). The CDR3 is made up of 13 amino acids. Per germline, CDR1 ENHRY and CDR2 SYGVKD. CDR3 sequence reads: CAISGGVQKTQYF. DNA of the CDR3: TGTGCCATCAGTGGGGGGGTCCAAAAGACCCAGTACTTC.

This clonotype was seen at least ten times. Here the CDR3 DNA reads TGCGCCAGCAGCCAAGAAAAACAGCGCACAGATACGCAGTATTTT. Translation: CASSQEKQRTDTQYF. The chain recombines TRBV4-1 with TRBJ2-3; D is unclear. CDR3 length: 15 residues. Trimming cost V 0 bases and J 1 base, with 8 bases left between them. The germline gives CDR1 MGHRA, CDR2 YSYEKL.

This clonotype was seen more than once but under ten times. The chain links TRBV4-3 to TRBJ1-1; D remains ambiguous. Trimming cost V 5 bases and J 2 bases, with 6 bases left between them. The CDR3 loop spans 12 amino acids. Germline V CDR1 and CDR2: LGHNA, YSLEER. DNA for the CDR3: TGCGCCAGCAGCGGCGAAAACACTGAAGCTTTCTTT. Translation gives CASSGENTEAFF.

This clonotype has only a few counts. This chain joins TRBV13 and TRBJ2-7; 10 bases agree with TRBD1. Germline-derived CDR1 and CDR2 are PRHDT and FYEKMQ (reference sequence). J was trimmed by 2 bases and V by 5 bases; bases with no gene match: 6. The CDR3 spans 15 residues. The CDR3: CASSAPGTGAYEQYV. The CDR3 bases are TGTGCCAGCAGCGCGCCCGGGACAGGGGCCTACGAGCAGTACGTC.

This rearrangement joins TRBV7-9 to TRBJ2-1; D is unclear. Germline CDR1 and CDR2: SEHNR and FQNEAQ (reference sequence). The CDR3 covers 9 residues. V was shortened by 2 bases and J by 15 bases, with 5 bases between the two germline ends. The chain's CDR3 is CASSLFGFF. CDR3 coding DNA: TGTGCCAGCAGCTTATTCGGGTTCTTC. Based on the CDR3 plus reference TRBV7-9 and TRBJ2-1, the full variable domain is DTGVSQNPRHKITKRGQNVTFRCDPISEHNRLYWYRQTLGQGPEFLTYFQNEAQLEKSRLLSDRFSAERPKGSFSTLEIQRTEQGDSAMYLCASSLFGFFGPGTRLTVL.

This clonotype showed up just a few times. The chain joins TRBV12-3 or TRBV12-4 to TRBJ2-5; possibly TRBD2 for D (6 bases). The V end lost 6 bases, the J end lost 2 bases, and 13 bases lay between the germline ends. This CDR3 spans 14 amino acids. In nucleotides, the CDR3 is TGTGCCAGCAGGACCCTCGGGACTCAAGAGACCCAGTACTTC. This sequence encodes CASRTLGTQETQYF.

The J gene is TRBJ2-7, the V gene TRBV4-1, with no clear D. Germline CDR1 reads MGHRA; CDR2 reads YSYEKL. Trimming took 0 bases from V and 3 from J, leaving 12 bases between them. This CDR3 region has 15 residues. CDR3 bases: TGCGCCAGCAGCCAAGAGACCGTGACCCACTACGAGCAGTACTTC. Its protein product is CASSQETVTHYEQYF.

This clonotype was counted at least ten times. CDR3 protein: CASSETSVALYLGELFF. CDR3 sequence (DNA): TGCGCCAGCAGTGAAACTTCGGTAGCCCTCTATTTGGGGGAGCTGTTTTTT. The rearrangement uses TRBV10-2 and TRBJ2-2, with no clear D. Trimming took off 3 bases at V and 8 bases at J, with 22 bases between the two ends. Germline values: CDR1 WSHSY, CDR2 SAAADI. The CDR3 consists of 17 residues.

This clonotype was seen only a few times. This chain uses TRBV4-1 with TRBJ2-2; a possible D gene is TRBD2 (6 bases). Per the germline V gene, CDR1 is MGHRA and CDR2 is YSYEKL. The length of the CDR3 is 15 residues. V lost 0 bases and J 6 bases, leaving 11 bases between the germline ends. Here the CDR3 reads CASSQDWGDAGELFF. DNA for the CDR3: TGCGCCAGCAGCCAAGACTGGGGGGACGCCGGGGAGCTGTTTTTT.

This clonotype was observed at least ten times. The rearrangement links TRBV4-1 to TRBJ2-5, with 8 bases fitting TRBD1. CDR3 length: 14 residues. CDR1 is MGHRA, CDR2 YSYEKL, per germline. V dropped 0 bases and J dropped 3; count of bases not matched to a gene: 0. As DNA, the CDR3 is TGCGCCAGCAGCCAAGAGGGACAGGAAGAGACCCAGTACTTC. Translation: CASSQEGQEETQYF.